The next 2 T cell receptor beta chains were all read from a single sample in a study of T cells in Graves' hyperthyroidism and ophthalmopathy. The source material, RNA transcripts, was used to amplify TCR beta CDR3 regions. HTBI primers were the set used in a first-round RT-PCR of the TCR CDR3. Each CDR3 protein gets one entry after TCRdb re-called the multiplex PCR reads with MiXCR. In the table there are hundreds of thousands of distinct CDR3 sequences, more than 12% of which are singletons. Sequenced sample: blood. Every receptor here comes from a woman aged 25 to 45 with Graves' hyperthyroidism.

This clonotype was counted at least ten times. The rearrangement links TRBV24-1 to TRBJ2-5; D call uncertain. There are 13 residues in the CDR3. Per germline, CDR1 KGHDR and CDR2 SFDVKD. Trimming took off 3 bases at V and 2 bases at J, with 6 bases between the two ends. For the CDR3, the DNA is TGTGCCACCAGTGATCGGAATCAAGAGACCCAGTACTTC. This sequence encodes CATSDRNQETQYF.

The V gene is TRBV11-2, the J gene TRBJ2-5; D gene ambiguous. Trimming took 4 bases from V and 5 from J, leaving 11 bases between them. Germline loops: CDR1 SGHAT, CDR2 FQNNGV. CDR3 length: 13 residues. CDR3 sequence reads: CASSSDIRETQYF. The DNA for the CDR3 is TGTGCCAGCAGCTCCGATATTCGGGAGACCCAGTACTTC.